These 14 T cell receptor beta chains were sequenced from one sample in a study of shared clonotypes between healthy human individuals. The table came from immunoSEQ multiplex PCR; TCRdb's copy has only in-frame clones and leaves some out. The profile shows roughly 1 million clones, 65% to 75% of them singletons. The sequenced sample consisted of memory CD4+ T cells sorted from blood. Sample subset: CD45RA-negative fraction. Receptor source: a man aged 18 to 30 in good health.

The CDR3 here is CASSRGGGETQYF. The CDR3 DNA is TGTGCCAGCAGCAGAGGGGGCGGGGAGACCCAGTACTTC. The chain joins TRBV13 to TRBJ2-5; 7 bases fit TRBD1. Germline values: CDR1 PRHDT, CDR2 FYEKMQ (reference sequence). CDR3 length equals 13 residues. Trimming cost V 5 bases and J 5 bases; bases outside gene matches: 5.

J is TRBJ2-7 and V is TRBV5-1, with D possibly called TRBD1 or TRBD2 (5 bases each). V shed 0 bases and J shed 4 bases, with 11 bases lying between them. The CDR3 totals 14 residues. Germline V gives CDR1 SGHRS, CDR2 YFSETQ. CDR3 amino acids: CASSLGGFFYEQYF. DNA for the CDR3: TGCGCCAGCAGCTTGGGGGGGTTCTTTTACGAGCAGTACTTC.

The chain recombines TRBV5-4 with TRBJ2-3; D ambiguous. Trimming removed 4 bases at V and 4 bases at J, with 10 bases between. The CDR3 extends over 13 amino acids. Germline V lookup: CDR1 SGHNT, CDR2 YYREEE (reference sequence). CDR3 sequence (DNA): TGTGCCAGCAGCCCGCAGCCTTCAGATACGCAGTATTTT. Its protein product is CASSPQPSDTQYF.

The gene calls are TRBV4-1 and TRBJ2-4; a possible D gene is TRBD2 (5 bases). V dropped 4 bases and J dropped 4 bases, with 17 bases sitting between them. This CDR3 contains 16 residues. The V gene's germline CDR1 is MGHRA and CDR2 YSYEKL. CDR3 in DNA: TGCGCCAGCAGCCCTACCCTGATTTGGGAGAAAAACATTCAGTACTTC. It translates to CASSPTLIWEKNIQYF.

A word on this clone: A read error may explain this, as a much larger clone is one base away. The chain employs TRBV7-2 and TRBJ2-2; D gene uncertain. Trimming took 5 bases from V and 1 from J, leaving 2 bases between them. CDR3 length: 12 amino acids. Germline V lookup: CDR1 SGHTA, CDR2 FQGNSA. The CDR3 region is CASSMNTGELFF. For the CDR3, the DNA is TGTGCCAGCAGCATGAACACCGGGGAGCTGTTTTTT.

The chain recombines TRBV30 with TRBJ2-1; D gene uncertain. Germline loops: CDR1 GTSNPN, CDR2 SVGIG (reference sequence). Between the trimmed V and J ends, which lost 0 bases and 5 bases, there was a span of 8 bases. The CDR3 covers 13 residues. The chain's CDR3 is CAWSVVSNNEQFF. The DNA for the CDR3 is TGTGCCTGGAGTGTAGTCTCTAACAATGAGCAGTTCTTC.

This rearrangement joins TRBV19 to TRBJ2-4; D uncertain. This CDR3 has 12 residues. V was pared by 5 bases and J by 12 bases, with 14 bases between. From germline, CDR1 is LNHDA and CDR2 SQIVND (reference sequence). In DNA, the CDR3 is TGTGCCAGTAGTTCGGCGACTCGTGGTCAGTACTTC. It translates to CASSSATRGQYF.

The gene calls are TRBV5-1 and TRBJ2-3, with unresolved D. V gave up 0 bases and J gave up 4 bases, with 21 bases separating them. Germline V gene lookup returns CDR1 SGHRS and CDR2 YFSETQ. This CDR3 has 18 amino acids. CDR3 loop: CASSLGIRGGFGADTQYF. DNA for the CDR3: TGCGCCAGCAGCTTGGGTATTCGAGGCGGTTTTGGGGCAGATACGCAGTATTTT.

The J gene is TRBJ1-4, the V gene TRBV6-1; the D is unclear. CDR1 is MNHNS and CDR2 is SASEGT in the germline V gene. The ends were cut back, 0 bases at V and 7 bases at J, with 9 bases in the middle. The CDR3 contains 14 residues. The CDR3, as DNA: TGTGCCAGCAGTGAAGCAGGGTTGGGTGAAAAACTGTTTTTT. Translating it yields CASSEAGLGEKLFF.

V gene TRBV5-1 combines with J gene TRBJ2-7; D perhaps matches TRBD2 (6 bases). This CDR3 is 14 amino acids long. Germline V CDR1 and CDR2: SGHRS, YFSETQ. V was cut by 4 bases and J by 4 bases, with 15 bases left in between. The CDR3 nucleotides read TGCGCCAGCAGCCCCAGCGTGGGAGGATACGAGCAGTACTTC. This encodes CASSPSVGGYEQYF.

V usage is TRBV10-1 and J usage is TRBJ2-3, with 11 bases aligning to TRBD2. The V segment lost 4 bases and the J segment 2 bases; nucleotides outside the gene matches: 2. CDR1 is WNHNN and CDR2 is SYGVQD in the germline V gene (reference sequence). The CDR3 is 15 residues long. CDR3 loop: CASSGLAGLTDTQYF. In DNA, the CDR3 is TGCGCCAGCAGTGGACTAGCGGGACTCACAGATACGCAGTATTTT.

The chain uses TRBV7-2 and TRBJ1-1; the D is unclear. CDR1 is SGHTA, CDR2 FQGNSA, per germline. This CDR3 is 16 amino acids long. With 0 bases removed from V and 0 bases from J, the gap between germline ends came to 11 bases. The CDR3 region is CASSLATTAMNTEAFF. The CDR3 region has the DNA TGTGCCAGCAGCTTAGCGACGACGGCCATGAACACTGAAGCTTTCTTT.

This chain joins TRBV18 and TRBJ2-3; 7 bases match TRBD2. There are 16 residues in the CDR3. Trimming removed 1 base from V and 6 bases from J; junction bases left unmatched: 10. Per the germline V gene, CDR1 is KGHSH and CDR2 is LQKENI. CDR3 coding DNA: TGTGCCAGCTCACCACGACTAGCACTAACGTCGGATACGCAGTATTTT. Translation: CASSPRLALTSDTQYF.

This rearrangement joins TRBV7-8 to TRBJ2-7, with 12 bases fitting TRBD2. V dropped 6 bases and J dropped 3; count of bases not matched to a gene: 6. The germline V gene encodes CDR1 SGHVS and CDR2 FQNEAQ. The CDR3 totals 15 residues. The CDR3 loop reads CASRTSGSRRYEQYF. CDR3 nucleotides: TGTGCCAGCAGGACTAGCGGGAGTCGGCGCTACGAGCAGTACTTC.